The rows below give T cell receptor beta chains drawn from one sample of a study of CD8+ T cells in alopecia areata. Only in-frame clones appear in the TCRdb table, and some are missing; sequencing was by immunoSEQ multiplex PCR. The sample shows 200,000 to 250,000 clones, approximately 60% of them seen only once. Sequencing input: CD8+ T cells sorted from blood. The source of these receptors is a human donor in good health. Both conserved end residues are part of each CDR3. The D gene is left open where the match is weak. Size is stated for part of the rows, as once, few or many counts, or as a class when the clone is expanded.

cdr3_nt: TGTGCCAGCAGAACAGCGCAGGGCTCTGGGGCCAACGTCCTGACTTTC
cdr3_aa: CASRTAQGSGANVLTF
cdr3_length: 16
v_call: TRBV2
j_call: TRBJ2-6
d_call: -
clone_size: -

cdr3_nt: TGTGCCTGGAGTGGACTTACAGAGACCCAGTACTTC
cdr3_aa: CAWSGLTETQYF
cdr3_length: 12
v_call: TRBV30
j_call: TRBJ2-5
d_call: -
clone_size: once

cdr3_nt: TGCGCCAGCAGTTTTGCAGGGGGCTGGAACACCGGGGAGCTGTTTTTT
cdr3_aa: CASSFAGGWNTGELFF
cdr3_length: 16
v_call: TRBV4-1
j_call: TRBJ2-2
d_call: TRBD1
clone_size: few

cdr3_nt: TGTGCCACCAGCAAAGCGGGGGGGCCGGATGAGCAGTTCTTC
cdr3_aa: CATSKAGGPDEQFF
cdr3_length: 14
v_call: TRBV15
j_call: TRBJ2-1
d_call: TRBD2
clone_size: once

cdr3_nt: TGTGCCAGCAGTTTGGAGGGGGTGGGGGAGCAGTTCTTC
cdr3_aa: CASSLEGVGEQFF
cdr3_length: 13
v_call: TRBV6-5
j_call: TRBJ2-1
d_call: -
clone_size: once

cdr3_nt: TGCGCCAGCAGCCCCGGGCGGATGCAAGAGACCCAGTACTTC
cdr3_aa: CASSPGRMQETQYF
cdr3_length: 14
v_call: TRBV5-1
j_call: TRBJ2-5
d_call: -
clone_size: -

cdr3_nt: TGTGCCAGCAGCTTAGGGGAGTTCAGGAACACTGAAGCTTTCTTT
cdr3_aa: CASSLGEFRNTEAFF
cdr3_length: 15
v_call: TRBV11-2
j_call: TRBJ1-1
d_call: -
clone_size: -

cdr3_nt: TGCGCCAGCAGCCAAGAGGGCAGGGGCAATGAGCAGTTCTTC
cdr3_aa: CASSQEGRGNEQFF
cdr3_length: 14
v_call: TRBV4-1
j_call: TRBJ2-1
d_call: -
clone_size: -

cdr3_nt: TGTGCCAGCAGCCGAGCGGGTGGAAAGGAGACCCAGTACTTC
cdr3_aa: CASSRAGGKETQYF
cdr3_length: 14
v_call: TRBV13
j_call: TRBJ2-5
d_call: -
clone_size: once

cdr3_nt: TGCGCCAGCAGCCAGGGACAGCGCTCTTCCTACGAGCAGTACTTC
cdr3_aa: CASSQGQRSSYEQYF
cdr3_length: 15
v_call: TRBV5-1
j_call: TRBJ2-7
d_call: TRBD1
clone_size: few

cdr3_nt: TGCGCCAGCAGCCAAGAAGGGAGAGAAGAGACCCAGTACTTC
cdr3_aa: CASSQEGREETQYF
cdr3_length: 14
v_call: TRBV4-1
j_call: TRBJ2-5
d_call: -
clone_size: -

cdr3_nt: TGTGCCTGGAGTCCGGGCGGGCCTGAAGCTTTCTTT
cdr3_aa: CAWSPGGPEAFF
cdr3_length: 12
v_call: TRBV30
j_call: TRBJ1-1
d_call: -
clone_size: medium-sized

cdr3_nt: TGTGCCAGCAGCGTAGAACGGGACAGGGCATTCAACTATGGCTACACCTTC
cdr3_aa: CASSVERDRAFNYGYTF
cdr3_length: 17
v_call: TRBV9
j_call: TRBJ1-2
d_call: TRBD1
clone_size: -

cdr3_nt: TGCAGTGCTAGGTGGGGGGATACGCAGTATTTT
cdr3_aa: CSARWGDTQYF
cdr3_length: 11
v_call: TRBV20-1
j_call: TRBJ2-3
d_call: -
clone_size: -

cdr3_nt: TGCAGCGTTGAACATCTGAACACTGAAGCTTTCTTT
cdr3_aa: CSVEHLNTEAFF
cdr3_length: 12
v_call: TRBV29-1
j_call: TRBJ1-1
d_call: -
clone_size: -

cdr3_nt: TGTGCCTGGACTGACAGCCGGGTCACCGGGGAGCTGTTTTTT
cdr3_aa: CAWTDSRVTGELFF
cdr3_length: 14
v_call: TRBV30
j_call: TRBJ2-2
d_call: -
clone_size: few

cdr3_nt: TGTGCCAGTAGTATAGCAGGGACTCCCAATCAGCCCCAGCATTTT
cdr3_aa: CASSIAGTPNQPQHF
cdr3_length: 15
v_call: TRBV19
j_call: TRBJ1-5
d_call: -
clone_size: -

cdr3_nt: TGTGCCAGCACAAAATTCGGACTAGCGGGCCTCGCGCAGTATTTT
cdr3_aa: CASTKFGLAGLAQYF
cdr3_length: 15
v_call: TRBV7-9
j_call: TRBJ2-3
d_call: TRBD2
clone_size: -

cdr3_nt: TGTGCCAGCCGCCCGGGACTAGCGGGGTCTCAAGGCACAGATACGCAGTATTTT
cdr3_aa: CASRPGLAGSQGTDTQYF
cdr3_length: 18
v_call: TRBV14
j_call: TRBJ2-3
d_call: TRBD2
clone_size: few

cdr3_nt: TGTGCCAGCAGCCTCACATACCCAGGCACTGAAGCTTTCTTT
cdr3_aa: CASSLTYPGTEAFF
cdr3_length: 14
v_call: TRBV5-6
j_call: TRBJ1-1
d_call: -
clone_size: -

cdr3_nt: TGCAGCGTTGAAGATCATCGGGGCCCCCAAGAGACCCAGTACTTC
cdr3_aa: CSVEDHRGPQETQYF
cdr3_length: 15
v_call: TRBV29-1
j_call: TRBJ2-5
d_call: -
clone_size: -

cdr3_nt: TGTGCCAGCAGCTCCTCACAGGGGGCGCGAGGCTACACCTTC
cdr3_aa: CASSSSQGARGYTF
cdr3_length: 14
v_call: TRBV13
j_call: TRBJ1-2
d_call: TRBD1
clone_size: -

cdr3_nt: TGCGCCAGCAGCGGGGGGGAGTACTACGAGCAGTACTTC
cdr3_aa: CASSGGEYYEQYF
cdr3_length: 13
v_call: TRBV13
j_call: TRBJ2-7
d_call: TRBD2
clone_size: -

cdr3_nt: TGTGCCAGCAGCGTAGAGAGGGGATACCAAGAGACCCAGTACTTC
cdr3_aa: CASSVERGYQETQYF
cdr3_length: 15
v_call: TRBV9
j_call: TRBJ2-5
d_call: -
clone_size: -

cdr3_nt: TGTGCCAGCAGCCAAGATATTGCGGTCGAAGCTTTCTTT
cdr3_aa: CASSQDIAVEAFF
cdr3_length: 13
v_call: TRBV4-2
j_call: TRBJ1-1
d_call: -
clone_size: few

cdr3_nt: TGTGCCAGCAGCGTAACAAGGCAAGATACGCAGTATTTT
cdr3_aa: CASSVTRQDTQYF
cdr3_length: 13
v_call: TRBV9
j_call: TRBJ2-3
d_call: -
clone_size: few

cdr3_nt: TGCAGCGTTGAAGTGAACGACTACGAGCAGTACTTC
cdr3_aa: CSVEVNDYEQYF
cdr3_length: 12
v_call: TRBV29-1
j_call: TRBJ2-7
d_call: -
clone_size: -

cdr3_nt: TGCAGCGCCGTGTTACAGTGGGGGTGGCAAGAGACCCAGTACTTC
cdr3_aa: CSAVLQWGWQETQYF
cdr3_length: 15
v_call: TRBV29-1
j_call: TRBJ2-5
d_call: -
clone_size: -

cdr3_nt: TGCGCCAGCAGCTGGGGGACAGGGTCCTACGAGCAGTACTTC
cdr3_aa: CASSWGTGSYEQYF
cdr3_length: 14
v_call: TRBV5-1
j_call: TRBJ2-7
d_call: TRBD1
clone_size: few

cdr3_nt: TGTGCCAGCAGCCTGGGACTCGAACGGCAACAGTTCTTC
cdr3_aa: CASSLGLERQQFF
cdr3_length: 13
v_call: TRBV7-7
j_call: TRBJ2-1
d_call: -
clone_size: -

cdr3_nt: TGTGCCAGCACTCCAGGAGTACAGAGCCGCACTGAAGCTTTCTTT
cdr3_aa: CASTPGVQSRTEAFF
cdr3_length: 15
v_call: TRBV6-1
j_call: TRBJ1-1
d_call: -
clone_size: -

cdr3_nt: TGCGCCAGCAGCTCTCGGAAGGACGGACGCGAGCAGTACTTC
cdr3_aa: CASSSRKDGREQYF
cdr3_length: 14
v_call: TRBV5-1
j_call: TRBJ2-7
d_call: -
clone_size: -

cdr3_nt: TGTGCCAGTAGTATAGTGGGACAGGGCCCCAATCAGCCCCAGCATTTT
cdr3_aa: CASSIVGQGPNQPQHF
cdr3_length: 16
v_call: TRBV19
j_call: TRBJ1-5
d_call: TRBD1
clone_size: -

cdr3_nt: TGCAGCGTGATGTTGAGGGGCTATAACTATGGCTACACCTTC
cdr3_aa: CSVMLRGYNYGYTF
cdr3_length: 14
v_call: TRBV29-1
j_call: TRBJ1-2
d_call: -
clone_size: few

cdr3_nt: TGTGCTAGTGGTTTGGCTAATCCCGTCTACGAGCAGTACTTC
cdr3_aa: CASGLANPVYEQYF
cdr3_length: 14
v_call: TRBV12-5
j_call: TRBJ2-7
d_call: -
clone_size: -

cdr3_nt: TGCGCCAGCAGCCCCGGACTAGCGGGGGGGCCGCTGTTTTTT
cdr3_aa: CASSPGLAGGPLFF
cdr3_length: 14
v_call: TRBV5-1
j_call: TRBJ2-2
d_call: TRBD2
clone_size: few

cdr3_nt: TGTGCCAGCAGTGAATTGGGCGGAGGCACAGATACGCAGTATTTT
cdr3_aa: CASSELGGGTDTQYF
cdr3_length: 15
v_call: TRBV6-1
j_call: TRBJ2-3
d_call: -
clone_size: -

cdr3_nt: TGTGCCAGCAGCTTGGATGGCCCTAATTCACCCCTCCACTTT
cdr3_aa: CASSLDGPNSPLHF
cdr3_length: 14
v_call: TRBV7-6
j_call: TRBJ1-6
d_call: -
clone_size: -

cdr3_nt: TGTGCCAGCAGCCCCCCTCTCCGGGGGCCGATTACTGAAGCTTTCTTT
cdr3_aa: CASSPPLRGPITEAFF
cdr3_length: 16
v_call: TRBV13
j_call: TRBJ1-1
d_call: -
clone_size: -

cdr3_nt: TGTGCCAGCAGTTACTCGACAGCGGCTGAAGCTTTCTTT
cdr3_aa: CASSYSTAAEAFF
cdr3_length: 13
v_call: TRBV6-5
j_call: TRBJ1-1
d_call: -
clone_size: once

cdr3_nt: TGTGCCAGCAGTCCAGTGGGTCAGGCGGGAGAGCAGCACTTC
cdr3_aa: CASSPVGQAGEQHF
cdr3_length: 14
v_call: TRBV27
j_call: TRBJ2-7
d_call: TRBD2
clone_size: -

cdr3_nt: TGTGCCACCAGCGCAGGGGACCGCACAGATACGCAGTATTTT
cdr3_aa: CATSAGDRTDTQYF
cdr3_length: 14
v_call: TRBV15
j_call: TRBJ2-3
d_call: -
clone_size: -

cdr3_nt: TGTGCCAGCAGCCCGAGACAGGGAAGTAACTATGGCTACACCTTC
cdr3_aa: CASSPRQGSNYGYTF
cdr3_length: 15
v_call: TRBV11-2
j_call: TRBJ1-2
d_call: TRBD1
clone_size: -

cdr3_nt: TGTGCCAGCAGTCCCTCGACAGGGGGCACTGAAGCTTTCTTT
cdr3_aa: CASSPSTGGTEAFF
cdr3_length: 14
v_call: TRBV27
j_call: TRBJ1-1
d_call: TRBD1
clone_size: few

cdr3_nt: TGTGCCAGCAGTGAAGCCCCCGGGACACCCAGGCCGGAGCAGTTCTTC
cdr3_aa: CASSEAPGTPRPEQFF
cdr3_length: 16
v_call: TRBV6-1
j_call: TRBJ2-1
d_call: -
clone_size: -

cdr3_nt: TGCGCCAGCAGTGAGTCAAGGGGCCCAAGCGAGCAGTTCTTC
cdr3_aa: CASSESRGPSEQFF
cdr3_length: 14
v_call: TRBV10-1
j_call: TRBJ2-1
d_call: -
clone_size: -

cdr3_nt: TGTGCCAGCAAAGACTCGGGTGAAATCTACGAGCAGTACTTC
cdr3_aa: CASKDSGEIYEQYF
cdr3_length: 14
v_call: TRBV6-5
j_call: TRBJ2-7
d_call: -
clone_size: -

cdr3_nt: TGTGCCAGCAGCTTAGGGCTCCCCCAGGACGGGAACACTGAAGCTTTCTTT
cdr3_aa: CASSLGLPQDGNTEAFF
cdr3_length: 17
v_call: TRBV13
j_call: TRBJ1-1
d_call: -
clone_size: -

cdr3_nt: TGCAGCGTTGAAACCGGGACAGGGGACAATGAGCAGTTCTTC
cdr3_aa: CSVETGTGDNEQFF
cdr3_length: 14
v_call: TRBV29-1
j_call: TRBJ2-1
d_call: TRBD1
clone_size: -

cdr3_nt: TGCAGCGGAACCTCTGGGAGGCAGGGAGAAGCTTTCTTT
cdr3_aa: CSGTSGRQGEAFF
cdr3_length: 13
v_call: TRBV29-1
j_call: TRBJ1-1
d_call: -
clone_size: -

cdr3_nt: TGCAGCGTTGAAGATACGAGGCTGCTCGGAAACATCGATGAGCAGTTCTTC
cdr3_aa: CSVEDTRLLGNIDEQFF
cdr3_length: 17
v_call: TRBV29-1
j_call: TRBJ2-1
d_call: -
clone_size: once

cdr3_nt: TGCGCCAGCAGCTTGGCGGGGGTGACCTACGAGCAGTACTTC
cdr3_aa: CASSLAGVTYEQYF
cdr3_length: 14
v_call: TRBV5-1
j_call: TRBJ2-7
d_call: -
clone_size: -

cdr3_nt: TGTGCCAGCAGCCCCCCGGTCGGGGAAGTGGGTCTCTATGGCTACACCTTC
cdr3_aa: CASSPPVGEVGLYGYTF
cdr3_length: 17
v_call: TRBV7-9
j_call: TRBJ1-2
d_call: -
clone_size: -

cdr3_nt: TGCAGCGTTGAGTCTTCTTGGGACACTGAAGCTTTCTTT
cdr3_aa: CSVESSWDTEAFF
cdr3_length: 13
v_call: TRBV29-1
j_call: TRBJ1-1
d_call: -
clone_size: few

cdr3_nt: TGTGCCAGCAGGGAGACAGATTACAATGAGCAGTTCTTC
cdr3_aa: CASRETDYNEQFF
cdr3_length: 13
v_call: TRBV6-1
j_call: TRBJ2-1
d_call: -
clone_size: -